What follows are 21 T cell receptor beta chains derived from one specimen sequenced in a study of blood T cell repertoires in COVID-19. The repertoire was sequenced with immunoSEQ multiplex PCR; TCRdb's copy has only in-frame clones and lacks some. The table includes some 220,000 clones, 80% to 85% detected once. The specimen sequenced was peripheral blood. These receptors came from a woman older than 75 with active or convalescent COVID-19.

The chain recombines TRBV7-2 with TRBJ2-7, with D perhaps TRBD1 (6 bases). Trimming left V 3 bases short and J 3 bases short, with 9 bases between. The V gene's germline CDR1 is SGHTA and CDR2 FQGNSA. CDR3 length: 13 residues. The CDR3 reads CASSFEQGYEQYF. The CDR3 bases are TGTGCCAGCAGCTTTGAACAGGGCTACGAGCAGTACTTC.

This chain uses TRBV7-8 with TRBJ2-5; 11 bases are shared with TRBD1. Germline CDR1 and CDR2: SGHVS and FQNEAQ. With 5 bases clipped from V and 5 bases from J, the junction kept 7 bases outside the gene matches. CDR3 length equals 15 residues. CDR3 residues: CASSPRDRGGETQYF. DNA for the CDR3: TGTGCCAGCAGCCCCCGGGACAGGGGGGGGGAGACCCAGTACTTC.

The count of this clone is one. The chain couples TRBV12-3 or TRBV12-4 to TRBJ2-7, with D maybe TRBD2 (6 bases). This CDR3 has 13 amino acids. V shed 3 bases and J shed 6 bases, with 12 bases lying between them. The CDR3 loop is CASSFILGGEQYF. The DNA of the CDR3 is TGTGCCAGCAGTTTCATATTGGGGGGCGAGCAGTACTTC.

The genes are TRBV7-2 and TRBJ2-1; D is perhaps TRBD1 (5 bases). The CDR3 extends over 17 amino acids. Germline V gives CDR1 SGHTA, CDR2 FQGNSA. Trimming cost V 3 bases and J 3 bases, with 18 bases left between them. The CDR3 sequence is CASSLPLLGANYNEQFF. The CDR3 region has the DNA TGTGCCAGCAGCTTGCCACTCCTAGGGGCGAACTACAATGAGCAGTTCTTC. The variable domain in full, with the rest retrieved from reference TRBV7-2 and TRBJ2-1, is GAGVSQSPSNKVTEKGKDVELRCDPISGHTALYWYRQSLGQGLEFLIYFQGNSAPDKSGLPSDRFSAERTGGSVSTLTIQRTQQEDSAVYLCASSLPLLGANYNEQFFGPGTRLTVL.

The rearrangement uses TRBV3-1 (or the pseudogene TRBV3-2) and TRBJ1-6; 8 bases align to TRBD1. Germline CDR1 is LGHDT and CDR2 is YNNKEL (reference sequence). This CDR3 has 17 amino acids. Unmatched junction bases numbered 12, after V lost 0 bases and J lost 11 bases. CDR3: CASSQDFLRTGWPPLHF. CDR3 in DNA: TGTGCCAGCAGCCAAGATTTCCTTAGGACAGGGTGGCCACCCCTCCACTTT.

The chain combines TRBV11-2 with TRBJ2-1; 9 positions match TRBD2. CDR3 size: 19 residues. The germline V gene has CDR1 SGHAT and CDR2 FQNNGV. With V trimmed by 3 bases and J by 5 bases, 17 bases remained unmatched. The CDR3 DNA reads TGTGCCAGCAGCTTCATCGGCGGGGGGGGCGCTAGCGGCGACAATGAGCAGTTCTTC. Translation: CASSFIGGGGASGDNEQFF.

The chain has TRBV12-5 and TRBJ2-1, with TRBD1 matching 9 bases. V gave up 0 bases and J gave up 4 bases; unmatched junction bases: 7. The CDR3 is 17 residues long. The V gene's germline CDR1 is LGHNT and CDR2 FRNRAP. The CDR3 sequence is CASGLVVGTGLYNEQFF. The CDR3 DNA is TGTGCTAGTGGTTTGGTAGTCGGGACAGGGTTATACAATGAGCAGTTCTTC.

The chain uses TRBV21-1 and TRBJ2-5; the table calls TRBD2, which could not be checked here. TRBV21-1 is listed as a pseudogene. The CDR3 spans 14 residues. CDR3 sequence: CASSKGPGRETQYF. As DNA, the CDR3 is TGTGCCAGCAGCAAAGGGCCAGGGAGGGAGACCCAGTACTTC.

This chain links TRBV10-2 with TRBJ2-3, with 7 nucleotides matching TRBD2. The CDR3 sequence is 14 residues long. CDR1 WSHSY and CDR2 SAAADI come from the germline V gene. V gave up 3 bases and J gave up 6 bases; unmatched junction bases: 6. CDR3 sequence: CASSDWRREDTQYF. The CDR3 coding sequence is TGCGCCAGCAGTGACTGGCGGCGGGAGGATACGCAGTATTTT.

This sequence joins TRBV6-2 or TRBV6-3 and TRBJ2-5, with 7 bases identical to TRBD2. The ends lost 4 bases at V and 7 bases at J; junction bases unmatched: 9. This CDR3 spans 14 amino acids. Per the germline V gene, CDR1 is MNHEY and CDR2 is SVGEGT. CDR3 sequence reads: CASSSGLDIGTQYF. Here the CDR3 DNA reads TGTGCCAGCAGTTCCGGACTAGATATTGGGACCCAGTACTTC.

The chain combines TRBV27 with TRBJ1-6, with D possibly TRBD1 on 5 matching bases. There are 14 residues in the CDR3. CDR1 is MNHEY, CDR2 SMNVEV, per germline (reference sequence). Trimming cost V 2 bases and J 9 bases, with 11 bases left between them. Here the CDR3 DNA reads TGTGCCAGCAGTTTAGGGGGACTGGGTTCACCCCTCCACTTT. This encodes CASSLGGLGSPLHF.

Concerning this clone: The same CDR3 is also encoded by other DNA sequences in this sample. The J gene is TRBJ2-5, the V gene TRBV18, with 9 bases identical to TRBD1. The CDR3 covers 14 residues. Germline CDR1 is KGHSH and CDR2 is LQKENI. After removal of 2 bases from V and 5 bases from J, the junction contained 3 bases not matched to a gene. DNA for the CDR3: TGTGCCAGCTCACCAGGGACAGGGAGGGAGACCCAGTACTTC. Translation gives CASSPGTGRETQYF.

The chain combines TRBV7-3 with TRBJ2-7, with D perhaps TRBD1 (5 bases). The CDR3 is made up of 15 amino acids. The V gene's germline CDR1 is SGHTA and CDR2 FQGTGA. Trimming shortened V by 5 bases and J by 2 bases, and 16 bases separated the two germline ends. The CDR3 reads CASSTGQGRAYEQYF. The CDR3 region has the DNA TGTGCCAGCAGCACAGGTCAGGGCCGGGCCTACGAGCAGTACTTC.

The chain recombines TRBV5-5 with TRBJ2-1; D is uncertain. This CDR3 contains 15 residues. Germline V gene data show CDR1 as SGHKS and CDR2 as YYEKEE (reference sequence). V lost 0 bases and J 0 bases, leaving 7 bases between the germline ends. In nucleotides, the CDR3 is TGTGCCAGCAGCTTGGAGCGCAGCTCCTACAATGAGCAGTTCTTC. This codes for CASSLERSSYNEQFF.

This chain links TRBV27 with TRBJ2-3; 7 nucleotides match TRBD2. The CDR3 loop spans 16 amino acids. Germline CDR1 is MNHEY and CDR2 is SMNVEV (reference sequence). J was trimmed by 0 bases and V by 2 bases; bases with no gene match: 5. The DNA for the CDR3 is TGTGCCAGCAGTTTACTTCCTAGCGGAAGCACAGATACGCAGTATTTT. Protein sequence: CASSLLPSGSTDTQYF.

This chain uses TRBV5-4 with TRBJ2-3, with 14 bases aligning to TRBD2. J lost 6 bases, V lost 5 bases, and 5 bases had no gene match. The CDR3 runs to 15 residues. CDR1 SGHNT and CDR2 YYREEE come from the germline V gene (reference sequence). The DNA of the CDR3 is TGTGCCAGCAGACCAGGACTAGCGGGGGGCGATACGCAGTATTTT. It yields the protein CASRPGLAGGDTQYF. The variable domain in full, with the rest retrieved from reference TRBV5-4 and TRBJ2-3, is ETGVTQSPTHLIKTRGQQVTLRCSSQSGHNTVSWYQQALGQGPQFIFQYYREEENGRGNFPPRFSGLQFPNYSSELNVNALELDDSALYLCASRPGLAGGDTQYFGPGTRLTVL.

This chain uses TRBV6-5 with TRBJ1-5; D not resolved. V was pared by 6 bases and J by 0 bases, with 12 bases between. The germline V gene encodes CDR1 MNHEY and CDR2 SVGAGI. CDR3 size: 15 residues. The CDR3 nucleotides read TGTGCCAGCAGGCCTTACAGATTTAGCAATCAGCCCCAGCATTTT. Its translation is CASRPYRFSNQPQHF.

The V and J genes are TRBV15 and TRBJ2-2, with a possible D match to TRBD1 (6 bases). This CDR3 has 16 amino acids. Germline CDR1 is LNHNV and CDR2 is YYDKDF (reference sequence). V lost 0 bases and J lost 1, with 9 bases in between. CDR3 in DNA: TGTGCCACCAGCAGAGATCTGGGACAGAACACCGGGGAGCTGTTTTTT. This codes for CATSRDLGQNTGELFF. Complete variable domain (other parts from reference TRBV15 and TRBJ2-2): DAMVIQNPRYQVTQFGKPVTLSCSQTLNHNVMYWYQQKSSQAPKLLFHYYDKDFNNEADTPDNFQSRRPNTSFCFLDIRSPGLGDTAMYLCATSRDLGQNTGELFFGEGSRLTVL.

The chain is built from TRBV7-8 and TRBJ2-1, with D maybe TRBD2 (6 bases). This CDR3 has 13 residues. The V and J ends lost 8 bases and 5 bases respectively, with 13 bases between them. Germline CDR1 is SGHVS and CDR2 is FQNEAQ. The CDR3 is CASSGLIHNEQFF. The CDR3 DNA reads TGTGCCAGCTCCGGACTAATCCACAATGAGCAGTTCTTC.

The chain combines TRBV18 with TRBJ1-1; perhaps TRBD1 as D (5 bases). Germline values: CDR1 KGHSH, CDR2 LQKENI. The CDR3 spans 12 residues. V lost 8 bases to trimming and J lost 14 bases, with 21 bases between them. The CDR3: CASASAPGGPFF. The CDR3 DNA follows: TGTGCCAGCGCCTCCGCCCCCGGGGGACCCTTCTTT.

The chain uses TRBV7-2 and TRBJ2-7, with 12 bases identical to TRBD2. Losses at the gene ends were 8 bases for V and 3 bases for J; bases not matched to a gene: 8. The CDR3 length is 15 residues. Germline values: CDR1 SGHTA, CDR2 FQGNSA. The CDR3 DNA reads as TGTGCCAGCTCATCCAAGGGACTAGCGGGCTACGAGCAGTACTTC. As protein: CASSSKGLAGYEQYF.